The T cell receptor beta chain described here comes from a study of T cells after yellow fever vaccination. General study results and limits: The study re-detected most primary-vaccination clones after the booster (96% CD4, just over 85% CD8). Abundant clonotypes from the bulk population could have been carried over as contaminants into FACS-sorted repertoires.

The CDR3 sequence is 14 residues long. The V and J ends lost 0 bases and 9 bases respectively, with 14 bases between them. Germline CDR1 is MNHEY and CDR2 is SVGAGI. TCRdb reanalysed the 5' RACE reads using MiXCR and keeps one entry per CDR3 protein. The sample gives approximately 90,000 distinct CDR3 sequences, roughly 13% of which show up once; around 23% is in the top ten. The source was CD8+ T cells not binding an NS4B(214-222) dextramer, sorted from PBMCs, collected 21 days after the first yellow fever vaccination. The chain carries TRBV6-5 and TRBJ1-2; D might be TRBD1 (6 bases). This TCR came from a man younger than 30 who received the YFV17D yellow fever vaccine. CDR3 in amino acids: CASSYSEDSIRYTF. The CDR3 coding sequence is TGTGCCAGCAGTTACTCGGAGGACAGCATCCGCTACACCTTC.